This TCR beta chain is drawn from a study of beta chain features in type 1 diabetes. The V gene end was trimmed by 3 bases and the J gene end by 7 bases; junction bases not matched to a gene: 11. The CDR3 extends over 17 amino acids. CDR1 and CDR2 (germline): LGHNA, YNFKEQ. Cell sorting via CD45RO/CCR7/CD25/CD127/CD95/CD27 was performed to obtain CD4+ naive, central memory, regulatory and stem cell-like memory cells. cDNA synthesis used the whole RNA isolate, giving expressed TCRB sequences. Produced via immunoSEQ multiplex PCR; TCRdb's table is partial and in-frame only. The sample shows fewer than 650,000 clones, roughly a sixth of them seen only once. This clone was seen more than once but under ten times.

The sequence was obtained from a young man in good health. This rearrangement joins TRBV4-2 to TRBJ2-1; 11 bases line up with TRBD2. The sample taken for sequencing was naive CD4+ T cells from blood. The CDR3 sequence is CASSHRRSGGAWNEQFF. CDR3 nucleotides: TGTGCCAGCAGCCACCGGCGTAGCGGGGGGGCTTGGAATGAGCAGTTCTTC.